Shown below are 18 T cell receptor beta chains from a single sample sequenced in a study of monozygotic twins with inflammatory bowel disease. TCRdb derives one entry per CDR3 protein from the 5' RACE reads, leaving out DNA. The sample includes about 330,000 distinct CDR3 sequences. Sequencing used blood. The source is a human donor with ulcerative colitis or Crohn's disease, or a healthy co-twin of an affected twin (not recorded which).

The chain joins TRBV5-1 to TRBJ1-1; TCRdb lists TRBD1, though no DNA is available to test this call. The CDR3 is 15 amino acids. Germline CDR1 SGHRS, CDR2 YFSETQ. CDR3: CASSQQGVTGTEAFF.

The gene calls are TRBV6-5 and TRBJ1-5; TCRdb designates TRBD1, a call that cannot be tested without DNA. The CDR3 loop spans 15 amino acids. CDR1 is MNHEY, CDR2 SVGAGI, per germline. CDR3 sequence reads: CASSYPGQGIGYQHF.

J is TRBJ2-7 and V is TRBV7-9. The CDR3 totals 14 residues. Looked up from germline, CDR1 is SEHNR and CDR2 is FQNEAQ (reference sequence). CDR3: CASSDDGLWDEQYF.

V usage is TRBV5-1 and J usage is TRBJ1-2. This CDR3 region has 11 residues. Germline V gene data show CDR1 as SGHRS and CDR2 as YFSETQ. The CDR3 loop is CASSLSNGYTF.

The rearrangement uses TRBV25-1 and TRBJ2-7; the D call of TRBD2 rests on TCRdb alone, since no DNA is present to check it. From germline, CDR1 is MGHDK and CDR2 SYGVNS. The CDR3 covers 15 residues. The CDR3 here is CASSDPGGRSYEQYF.

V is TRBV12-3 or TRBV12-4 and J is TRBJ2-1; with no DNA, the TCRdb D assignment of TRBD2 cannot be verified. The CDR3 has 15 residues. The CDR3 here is CASSLVAGSYNEQFF.

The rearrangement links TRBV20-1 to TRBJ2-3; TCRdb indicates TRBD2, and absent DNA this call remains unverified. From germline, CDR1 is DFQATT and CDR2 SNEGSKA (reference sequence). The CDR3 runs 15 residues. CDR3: CSANLPSGGSDTQYF.

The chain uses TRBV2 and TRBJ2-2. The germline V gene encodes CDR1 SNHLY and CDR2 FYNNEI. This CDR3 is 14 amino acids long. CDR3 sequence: CASHDETSTGELFF.

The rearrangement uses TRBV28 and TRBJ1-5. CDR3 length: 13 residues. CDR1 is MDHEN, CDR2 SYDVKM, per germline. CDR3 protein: CASSLAKGQPQHF.

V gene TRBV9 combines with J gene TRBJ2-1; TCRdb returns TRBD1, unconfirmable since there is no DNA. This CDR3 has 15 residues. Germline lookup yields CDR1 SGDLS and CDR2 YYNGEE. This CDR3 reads CASSAGWWGRNEQFF.

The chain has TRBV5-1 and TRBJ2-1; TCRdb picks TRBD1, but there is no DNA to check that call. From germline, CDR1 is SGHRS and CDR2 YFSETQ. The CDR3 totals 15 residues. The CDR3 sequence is CASSSGQGSVNEQFF.

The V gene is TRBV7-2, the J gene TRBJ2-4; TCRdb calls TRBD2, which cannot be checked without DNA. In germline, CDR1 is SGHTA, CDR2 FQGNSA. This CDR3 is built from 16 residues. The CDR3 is CASSLASGPAKNIQYF.

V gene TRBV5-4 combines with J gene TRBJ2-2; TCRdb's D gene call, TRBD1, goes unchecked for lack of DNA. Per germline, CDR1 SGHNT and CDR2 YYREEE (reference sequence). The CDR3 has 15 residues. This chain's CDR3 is CASGQGGLNTGELFF.

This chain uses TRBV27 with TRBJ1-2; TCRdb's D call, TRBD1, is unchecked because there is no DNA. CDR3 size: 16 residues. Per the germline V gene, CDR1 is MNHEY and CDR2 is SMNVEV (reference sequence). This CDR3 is CASSLRGVRRDYGYTF.

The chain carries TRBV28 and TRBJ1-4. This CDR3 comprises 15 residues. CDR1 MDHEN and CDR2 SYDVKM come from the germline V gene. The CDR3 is CASNYARQAGEKLFF.

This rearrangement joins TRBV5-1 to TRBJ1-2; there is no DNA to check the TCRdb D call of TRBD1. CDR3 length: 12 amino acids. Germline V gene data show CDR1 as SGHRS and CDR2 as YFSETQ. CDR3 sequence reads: CASSSSGVGYTF. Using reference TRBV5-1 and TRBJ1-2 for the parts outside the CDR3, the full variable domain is KAGVTQTPRYLIKTRGQQVTLSCSPISGHRSVSWYQQTPGQGLQFLFEYFSETQRNKGNFPGRFSGRQFSNSRSEMNVSTLELGDSALYLCASSSSGVGYTFGSGTRLTVV.

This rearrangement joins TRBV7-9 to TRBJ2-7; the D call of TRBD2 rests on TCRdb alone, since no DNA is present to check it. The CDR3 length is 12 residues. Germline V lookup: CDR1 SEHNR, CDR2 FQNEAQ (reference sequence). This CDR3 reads CASSQTTEEQYF.

CDR3 loop: CASSPNTYEQYF. The V gene is TRBV7-2, the J gene TRBJ2-7. The CDR3 runs 12 residues. Germline V gene data show CDR1 as SGHTA and CDR2 as FQGNSA.